This T cell receptor beta chain was retrieved from a study of T cells in Graves' hyperthyroidism and ophthalmopathy. This clonotype came up a few times. Amplification yielded TCR beta CDR3 regions, with RNA transcripts as the source. The HTBI primer set drove a first-round RT-PCR of the TCR CDR3. Each CDR3 protein gets one entry after TCRdb re-called the multiplex PCR reads with MiXCR. The sample includes approximately 370,000 distinct CDR3 sequences, approximately 18% of them seen just once. Investigators excluded patients with uncontrolled infection, other autoimmune disease, pregnancy or lactation. Diagnoses were established using clinical symptoms, serum thyroxine and TRAb, thyroid ultrasound and orbital computed tomography. The sequence came from a young woman with Graves' hyperthyroidism that later progressed to Graves' ophthalmopathy. Sequencing was done on a sample of blood.

The CDR3 reads CATSRRAGELFF. CDR3 sequence (DNA): TGTGCCACCAGCAGAAGGGCCGGGGAGCTGTTTTTT. The rearrangement links TRBV15 to TRBJ2-2; no clear D gene. This CDR3 is built from 12 residues. Germline CDR1 reads LNHNV; CDR2 reads YYDKDF (reference sequence). V lost 2 bases to trimming and J lost 6 bases, with 4 bases between them.